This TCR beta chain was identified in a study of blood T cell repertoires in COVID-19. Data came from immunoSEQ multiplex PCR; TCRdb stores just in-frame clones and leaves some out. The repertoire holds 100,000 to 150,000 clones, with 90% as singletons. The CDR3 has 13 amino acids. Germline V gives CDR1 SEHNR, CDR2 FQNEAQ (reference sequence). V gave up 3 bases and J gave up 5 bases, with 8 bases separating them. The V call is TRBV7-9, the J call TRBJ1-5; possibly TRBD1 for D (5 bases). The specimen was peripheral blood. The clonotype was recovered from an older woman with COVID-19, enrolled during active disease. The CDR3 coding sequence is TGTGCCAGCAGCTTTGACAGTTATCAGCCCCAGCATTTT. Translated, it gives CASSFDSYQPQHF.